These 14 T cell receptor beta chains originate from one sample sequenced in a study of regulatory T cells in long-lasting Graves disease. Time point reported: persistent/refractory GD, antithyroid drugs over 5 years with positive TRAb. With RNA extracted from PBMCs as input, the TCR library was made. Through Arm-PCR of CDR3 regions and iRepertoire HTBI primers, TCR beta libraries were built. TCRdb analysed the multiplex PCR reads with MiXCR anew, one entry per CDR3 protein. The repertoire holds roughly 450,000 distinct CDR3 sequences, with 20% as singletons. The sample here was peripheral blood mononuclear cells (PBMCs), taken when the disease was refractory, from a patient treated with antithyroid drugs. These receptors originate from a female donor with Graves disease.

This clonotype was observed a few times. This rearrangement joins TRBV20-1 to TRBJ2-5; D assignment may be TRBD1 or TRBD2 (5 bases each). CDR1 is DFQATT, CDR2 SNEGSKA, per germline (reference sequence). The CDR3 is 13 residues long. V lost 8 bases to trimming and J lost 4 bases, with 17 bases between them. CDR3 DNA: TGCAGTTCTCACCGGGACGACCCAGAGACCCAGTACTTC. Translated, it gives CSSHRDDPETQYF.

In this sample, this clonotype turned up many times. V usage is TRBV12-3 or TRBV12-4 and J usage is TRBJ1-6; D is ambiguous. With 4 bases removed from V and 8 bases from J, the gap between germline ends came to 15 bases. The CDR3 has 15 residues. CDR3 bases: TGTGCCAGCAGTTCCGGAACTGCTTCTTATTCACCCCTCCACTTT. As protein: CASSSGTASYSPLHF.

DNA of the CDR3: TGTGCCAGCAGTTTCATCGGGACAGGGGGCAGGAACACCGGGGAGCTGTTTTTT. Its translation is CASSFIGTGGRNTGELFF. The chain uses TRBV27 and TRBJ2-2, with 12 bases fitting TRBD1. V lost 3 bases, J lost 1 base, and 6 bases stayed unmatched. Germline loops: CDR1 MNHEY, CDR2 SMNVEV (reference sequence). This CDR3 is 18 amino acids long.

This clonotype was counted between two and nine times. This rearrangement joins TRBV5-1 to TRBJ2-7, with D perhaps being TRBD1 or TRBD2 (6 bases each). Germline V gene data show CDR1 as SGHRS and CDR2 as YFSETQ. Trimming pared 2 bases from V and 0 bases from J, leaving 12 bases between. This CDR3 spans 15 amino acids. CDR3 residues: CASSFKGGLSYEQYF. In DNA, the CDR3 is TGCGCCAGCAGCTTTAAGGGGGGACTCTCCTACGAGCAGTACTTC. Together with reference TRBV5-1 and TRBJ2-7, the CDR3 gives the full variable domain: KAGVTQTPRYLIKTRGQQVTLSCSPISGHRSVSWYQQTPGQGLQFLFEYFSETQRNKGNFPGRFSGRQFSNSRSEMNVSTLELGDSALYLCASSFKGGLSYEQYFGPGTRLTVT.

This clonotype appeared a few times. The CDR3 DNA reads TGCAGCGTTGTATGGGGGGAAGAGACCTACGAGCAGTACTTC. It translates to CSVVWGEETYEQYF. The rearrangement uses TRBV29-1 and TRBJ2-7; a possible D gene is TRBD2 (6 bases). Germline CDR1 reads SQVTM; CDR2 reads ANQGSEA. Trimming took 4 bases from V and 2 from J, leaving 15 bases between them. This CDR3 spans 14 amino acids.

CDR3 residues: CASSFVALAGYNEQFF. Here the CDR3 DNA reads TGTGCCAGCAGCTTCGTCGCTCTAGCGGGGTACAATGAGCAGTTCTTC. This chain joins TRBV13 and TRBJ2-1; 9 bases map to TRBD2. Losses at the gene ends were 3 bases for V and 4 bases for J; bases not matched to a gene: 7. Germline V CDR1 and CDR2: PRHDT, FYEKMQ (reference sequence). This CDR3 spans 16 amino acids.

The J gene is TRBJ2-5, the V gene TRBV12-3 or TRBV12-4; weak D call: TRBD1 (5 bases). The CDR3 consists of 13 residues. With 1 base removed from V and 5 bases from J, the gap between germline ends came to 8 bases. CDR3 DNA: TGTGCCAGCAGTTTAGGGGGCTTCGAGACCCAGTACTTC. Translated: CASSLGGFETQYF.

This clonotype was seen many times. The CDR3 loop reads CASSGQGYEQYF. CDR3 nucleotide sequence: TGTGCCAGCAGCGGACAGGGCTACGAGCAGTACTTC. The chain joins TRBV2 to TRBJ2-7; 8 bases align to TRBD1. The V gene end was trimmed by 6 bases and the J gene end by 3 bases; junction bases not matched to a gene: 1. CDR1 is SNHLY, CDR2 FYNNEI, per germline. This CDR3 contains 12 residues.

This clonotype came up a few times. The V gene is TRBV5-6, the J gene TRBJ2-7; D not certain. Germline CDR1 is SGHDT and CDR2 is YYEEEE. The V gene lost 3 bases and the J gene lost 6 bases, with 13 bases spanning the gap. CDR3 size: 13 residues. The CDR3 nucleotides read TGTGCCAGCAGCTCCTACATTCGTCCCGAGCAGTACTTC. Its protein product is CASSSYIRPEQYF.

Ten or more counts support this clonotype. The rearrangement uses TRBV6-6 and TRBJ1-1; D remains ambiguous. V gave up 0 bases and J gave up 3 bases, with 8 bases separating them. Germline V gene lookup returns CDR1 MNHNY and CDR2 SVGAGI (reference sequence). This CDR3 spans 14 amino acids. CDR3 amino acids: CASSYSISYTEAFF. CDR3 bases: TGTGCCAGCAGTTACTCGATATCCTACACTGAAGCTTTCTTT.

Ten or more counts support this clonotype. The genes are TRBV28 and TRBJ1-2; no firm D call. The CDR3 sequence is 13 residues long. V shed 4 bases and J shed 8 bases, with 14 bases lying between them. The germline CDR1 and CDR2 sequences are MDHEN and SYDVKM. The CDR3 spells CASSSFPIPGYTF. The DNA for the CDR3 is TGTGCCAGCAGTTCCTTCCCGATCCCAGGCTACACCTTC.

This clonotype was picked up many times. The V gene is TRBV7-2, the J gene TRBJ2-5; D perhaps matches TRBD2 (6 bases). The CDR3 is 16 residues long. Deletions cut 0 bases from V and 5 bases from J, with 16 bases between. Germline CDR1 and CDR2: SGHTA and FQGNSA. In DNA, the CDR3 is TGTGCCAGCAGCTTAGCGCGGGGCCCCGCCGGGGAGACCCAGTACTTC. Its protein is CASSLARGPAGETQYF.

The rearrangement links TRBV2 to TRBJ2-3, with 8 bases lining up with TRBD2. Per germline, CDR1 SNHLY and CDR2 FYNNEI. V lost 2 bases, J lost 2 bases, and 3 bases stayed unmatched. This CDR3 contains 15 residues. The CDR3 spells CASSEIAGSTDTQYF. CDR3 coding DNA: TGTGCCAGCAGTGAAATAGCGGGGTCCACAGATACGCAGTATTTT.

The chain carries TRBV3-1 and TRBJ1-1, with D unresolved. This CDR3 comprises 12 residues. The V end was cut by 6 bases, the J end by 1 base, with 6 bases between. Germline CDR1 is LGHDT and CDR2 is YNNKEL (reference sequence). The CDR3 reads CASRHRNTEAFF. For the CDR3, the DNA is TGTGCCAGCAGGCACAGGAACACTGAAGCTTTCTTT.